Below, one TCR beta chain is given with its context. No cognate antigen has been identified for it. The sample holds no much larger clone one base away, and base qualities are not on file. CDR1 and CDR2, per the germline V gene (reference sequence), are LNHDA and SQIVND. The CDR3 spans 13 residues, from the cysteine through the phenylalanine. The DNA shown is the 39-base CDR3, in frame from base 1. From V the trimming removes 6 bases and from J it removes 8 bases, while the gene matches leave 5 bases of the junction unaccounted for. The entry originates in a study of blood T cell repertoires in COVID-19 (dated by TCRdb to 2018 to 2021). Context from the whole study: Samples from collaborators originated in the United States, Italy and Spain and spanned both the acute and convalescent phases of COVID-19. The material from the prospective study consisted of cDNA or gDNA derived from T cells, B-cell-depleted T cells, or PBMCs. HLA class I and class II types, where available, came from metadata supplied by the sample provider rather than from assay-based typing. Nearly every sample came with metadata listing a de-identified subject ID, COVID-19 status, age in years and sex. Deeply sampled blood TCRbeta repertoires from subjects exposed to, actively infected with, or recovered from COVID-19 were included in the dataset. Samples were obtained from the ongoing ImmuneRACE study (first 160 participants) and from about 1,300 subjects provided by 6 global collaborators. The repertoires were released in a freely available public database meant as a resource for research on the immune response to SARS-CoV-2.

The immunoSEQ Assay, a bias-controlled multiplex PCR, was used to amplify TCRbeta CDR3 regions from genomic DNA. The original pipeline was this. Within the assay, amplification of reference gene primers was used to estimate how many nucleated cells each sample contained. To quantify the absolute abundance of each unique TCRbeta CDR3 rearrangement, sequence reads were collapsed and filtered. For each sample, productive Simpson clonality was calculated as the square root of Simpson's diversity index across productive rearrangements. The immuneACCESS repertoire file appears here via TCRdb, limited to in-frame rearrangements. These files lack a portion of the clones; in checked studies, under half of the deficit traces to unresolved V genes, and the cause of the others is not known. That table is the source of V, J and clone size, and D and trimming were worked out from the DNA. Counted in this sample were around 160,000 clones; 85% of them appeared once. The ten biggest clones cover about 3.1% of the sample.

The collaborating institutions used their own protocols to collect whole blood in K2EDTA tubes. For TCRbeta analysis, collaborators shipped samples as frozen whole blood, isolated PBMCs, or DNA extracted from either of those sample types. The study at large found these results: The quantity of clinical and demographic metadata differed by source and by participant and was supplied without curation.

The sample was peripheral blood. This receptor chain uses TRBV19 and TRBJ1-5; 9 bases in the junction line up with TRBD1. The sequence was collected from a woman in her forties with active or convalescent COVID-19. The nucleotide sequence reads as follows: TGTGCCAGTAGGCGGACAGGGGAAAAGCCCCAGCATTTT. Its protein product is CASRRTGEKPQHF.